These 23 T cell receptor beta chains came from one sample sequenced in a study of blood T cell repertoires in COVID-19. The assay was immunoSEQ multiplex PCR, and TCRdb's table has in-frame clones only and misses some. This sample has approximately 130,000 clones; approximately 87% occur once, and the top ten carry 2% to 2.5%. Sequenced: peripheral blood. These receptors originate from a woman between 50 and 59 years old with acute or convalescent COVID-19.

This clone was recorded only once. The rearrangement uses TRBV12-3 or TRBV12-4 and TRBJ2-7; no clear D. V dropped 5 bases and J dropped 7 bases, with 12 bases sitting between them. The CDR3 has 12 amino acids. The CDR3 loop reads CASSPPGLEQYF. The CDR3 DNA reads TGTGCCAGCAGTCCCCCGGGTTTGGAGCAGTACTTC.

Note on this clone: Other DNA sequences of this sample code for an identical CDR3. V gene TRBV5-4 combines with J gene TRBJ2-7; tentative D call: TRBD1 (5 bases). V was pared by 4 bases and J by 4 bases, with 9 bases between. The CDR3 totals 12 residues. The germline CDR1 and CDR2 sequences are SGHNT and YYREEE (reference sequence). This CDR3 reads CASSRDSYEQYF. CDR3 DNA: TGTGCCAGCAGCCGCGACAGTTACGAGCAGTACTTC. The entire variable domain, with the rest obtained from reference TRBV5-4 and TRBJ2-7, is as follows: ETGVTQSPTHLIKTRGQQVTLRCSSQSGHNTVSWYQQALGQGPQFIFQYYREEENGRGNFPPRFSGLQFPNYSSELNVNALELDDSALYLCASSRDSYEQYFGPGTRLTVT.

CDR3: CASSPGGQGYPRNYGYTF. For the CDR3, the DNA is TGTGCCAGCAGTCCTGGAGGACAGGGATACCCCCGGAACTATGGCTACACCTTC. This rearrangement joins TRBV27 to TRBJ1-2; 8 nucleotides line up with TRBD1. The trim removed 5 bases at V and 2 bases at J, leaving 16 bases unmatched. The CDR3 consists of 18 residues. Germline V gene sequence: CDR1 MNHEY, CDR2 SMNVEV (reference sequence).

The V call is TRBV7-6, the J call TRBJ2-1; D not resolved. The CDR3 has 16 amino acids. Per germline, CDR1 SGHVS and CDR2 FNYEAQ. Trimming took 1 base from V and 0 from J, leaving 10 bases between them. Written as DNA, the CDR3 is TGTGCCAGCAGCTTAGTGCCCTACCTCTCCTACAATGAGCAGTTCTTC. Its protein is CASSLVPYLSYNEQFF.

This chain uses TRBV5-1 with TRBJ2-1; 12 positions agree with TRBD2. Germline V lookup: CDR1 SGHRS, CDR2 YFSETQ. This CDR3 has 15 amino acids. Trimming took 5 bases from V and 7 from J; bases not matched to a gene: 7. Written as DNA, the CDR3 is TGCGCCAGCAGGCTACTAGCGGGAGGAGGTAATGAGCAGTTCTTC. Residues: CASRLLAGGGNEQFF. The variable domain in full, with the rest retrieved from reference TRBV5-1 and TRBJ2-1, is KAGVTQTPRYLIKTRGQQVTLSCSPISGHRSVSWYQQTPGQGLQFLFEYFSETQRNKGNFPGRFSGRQFSNSRSEMNVSTLELGDSALYLCASRLLAGGGNEQFFGPGTRLTVL.

About this clone itself: This same CDR3 is encoded by further DNA sequences in the sample. This chain connects TRBV2 to TRBJ1-4; tentatively, D is TRBD1 (5 bases). This CDR3 spans 16 amino acids. The germline CDR1 and CDR2 sequences are SNHLY and FYNNEI. V lost 5 bases and J lost 2, with 15 bases in between. In DNA, the CDR3 is TGTGCCAGCAGTAAGGGCCAGGGAACCACTAATGAAAAACTGTTTTTT. Amino acid sequence: CASSKGQGTTNEKLFF. The variable domain in full, with the rest retrieved from reference TRBV2 and TRBJ1-4, is EPEVTQTPSHQVTQMGQEVILRCVPISNHLYFYWYRQILGQKVEFLVSFYNNEISEKSEIFDDQFSVERPDGSNFTLKIRSTKLEDSAMYFCASSKGQGTTNEKLFFGSGTQLSVL.

The chain has TRBV7-8 and TRBJ2-7; 12 positions agree with TRBD2. Germline CDR1 reads SGHVS; CDR2 reads FQNEAQ. The V segment lost 1 base and the J segment 6 bases; nucleotides outside the gene matches: 13. This CDR3 has 18 residues. The CDR3 protein is CASSLEPETSGSPFEQYF. The DNA for the CDR3 is TGTGCCAGCAGCTTAGAGCCGGAGACTAGCGGGAGCCCCTTCGAGCAGTACTTC.

This clone was detected a few times. The chain employs TRBV11-2 and TRBJ2-7, with 12 bases that match TRBD2. The CDR3 covers 15 residues. Germline V lookup: CDR1 SGHAT, CDR2 FQNNGV. V lost 2 bases to trimming and J lost 4 bases; unmatched junction nucleotides: 3. In DNA form, the CDR3 reads TGTGCCAGCAGCTTAACTAGCGGGGGGAAGTACGAGCAGTACTTC. As protein: CASSLTSGGKYEQYF.

The chain couples TRBV29-1 to TRBJ2-2, with 10 bases lining up with TRBD2. The CDR3 sequence is 15 residues long. CDR1 SQVTM and CDR2 ANQGSEA come from the germline V gene. V dropped 6 bases and J dropped 2; count of bases not matched to a gene: 6. In DNA, the CDR3 is TGCAGCGTCAACCTAGCGGGGGCCAACACCGGGGAGCTGTTTTTT. Translating it yields CSVNLAGANTGELFF.

The rearrangement links TRBV11-3 to TRBJ2-1, with 7 positions matching TRBD2. CDR1 and CDR2 (germline): SGHNT, YENEEA. J gave up 7 bases and V 2 bases, and 8 bases lay outside the gene matches. The CDR3 consists of 15 residues. The CDR3 DNA sequence: TGTGCCAGCAGCTTAATTGCGGGAGATAGGAATGAGCAGTTCTTC. As protein: CASSLIAGDRNEQFF.

The chain links TRBV6-2 or TRBV6-3 to TRBJ1-5; 8 positions match TRBD1. CDR1 and CDR2 (germline): MNHEY, SVGEGT. The CDR3 has 14 residues. V lost 2 bases to trimming and J lost 6 bases; unmatched junction nucleotides: 3. For the CDR3, the DNA is TGTGCCAGCAGTTACGACAGGGGCGGTCAGCCCCAGCATTTT. It encodes CASSYDRGGQPQHF.

This clone has only a few counts. The rearrangement joins TRBV10-3 to TRBJ2-3, with 13 bases matching TRBD2. The V gene end was trimmed by 8 bases and the J gene end by 0 bases; junction bases not matched to a gene: 5. This CDR3 has 16 residues. CDR1 and CDR2 from the germline V gene are ENHRY and SYGVKD. CDR3 coding DNA: TGTGCCATCCAAAGGACTAGCGGGGGTAGCACAGATACGCAGTATTTT. It yields the protein CAIQRTSGGSTDTQYF.

The chain combines TRBV19 with TRBJ2-1; D call uncertain. CDR1 is LNHDA and CDR2 is SQIVND in the germline V gene (reference sequence). V was cut by 6 bases and J by 3 bases, with 3 bases left in between. The CDR3 sequence is 11 residues long. The CDR3 loop is CASSIYNEQFF. CDR3 coding DNA: TGTGCCAGTAGCATCTACAATGAGCAGTTCTTC.

This chain joins TRBV30 and TRBJ1-1, with 11 bases that match TRBD1. CDR3 length equals 18 residues. J lost 0 bases, V lost 2 bases, and 11 bases had no gene match. Germline V gives CDR1 GTSNPN, CDR2 SVGIG (reference sequence). The CDR3 bases are TGTGCCTGGAGTATTTGGACAGGGGGCCGTGGTATGAACACTGAAGCTTTCTTT. Translated: CAWSIWTGGRGMNTEAFF.

The genes are TRBV5-1 and TRBJ2-7, with 13 positions matching TRBD2. Looked up from germline, CDR1 is SGHRS and CDR2 is YFSETQ. CDR3 length: 18 amino acids. J gave up 0 bases and V 4 bases, and 10 bases lay outside the gene matches. CDR3 protein: CASSLPTSGRDLSYEQYF. Here the CDR3 DNA reads TGCGCCAGCAGCCTACCCACTAGCGGGAGGGACCTCTCCTACGAGCAGTACTTC.

This chain uses TRBV5-8 with TRBJ1-1, with 11 bases identical to TRBD1. Losses at the gene ends were 5 bases for V and 13 bases for J; bases not matched to a gene: 10. The V gene's germline CDR1 is SGHTS and CDR2 YDEGEE. The CDR3 totals 13 residues. The CDR3 sequence is CASSLPVGQGVFF. The CDR3, as DNA: TGTGCCAGCAGTCTTCCCGTGGGACAGGGGGTTTTCTTT.

The rearrangement uses TRBV30 and TRBJ2-7; 10 nucleotides agree with TRBD1. Trimming removed 2 bases from V and 6 bases from J; junction bases left unmatched: 7. CDR3 length equals 14 residues. Germline V gives CDR1 GTSNPN, CDR2 SVGIG (reference sequence). This chain's CDR3 is CAWSLGTGAGEQYF. The CDR3 DNA reads TGTGCCTGGAGTCTCGGGACAGGGGCAGGCGAGCAGTACTTC. The full variable domain, with the rest looked up from reference TRBV30 and TRBJ2-7, is SQTIHQWPATLVQPVGSPLSLECTVEGTSNPNLYWYRQAAGRGLQLLFYSVGIGQISSEVPQNLSASRPQDRQFILSSKKLLLSDSGFYLCAWSLGTGAGEQYFGPGTRLTVT.

The chain combines TRBV18 with TRBJ1-5; D unclear. The CDR3 totals 12 residues. CDR1 is KGHSH and CDR2 is LQKENI in the germline V gene. With 4 bases removed from V and 4 bases from J, the gap between germline ends came to 5 bases. CDR3 DNA sequence: TGTGCCAGCTCACTCGAGAATCAGCCCCAGCATTTT. Translation: CASSLENQPQHF.

V usage is TRBV10-3 and J usage is TRBJ2-1; the match to TRBD1 covers 8 bases. CDR1 is ENHRY, CDR2 SYGVKD, per germline. The CDR3 consists of 13 residues. The ends lost 10 bases at V and 1 base at J; junction bases unmatched: 3. In nucleotides, the CDR3 is TGTGCCACCGGACAGGGTTCCTACAATGAGCAGTTCTTC. Protein sequence: CATGQGSYNEQFF.

The chain recombines TRBV25-1 with TRBJ2-7; 9 nucleotides line up with TRBD2. This CDR3 comprises 15 residues. Losses at the gene ends were 1 base for V and 5 bases for J; bases not matched to a gene: 6. The germline V gene encodes CDR1 MGHDK and CDR2 SYGVNS. This CDR3 is CASSESSGNFHEQYF. CDR3 in DNA: TGTGCCAGCAGTGAATCTAGCGGGAACTTCCACGAGCAGTACTTC.

The V gene is TRBV11-2, the J gene TRBJ2-1; 9 nucleotides align to TRBD1. CDR1 SGHAT and CDR2 FQNNGV come from the germline V gene. V was pared by 5 bases and J by 3 bases, with 8 bases of the junction left unmatched. The CDR3 length is 16 residues. CDR3 in amino acids: CASSRDRVRGYNEQFF. As DNA, the CDR3 is TGTGCCAGCAGCCGGGACAGGGTGAGGGGCTACAATGAGCAGTTCTTC.

This clone has more than one count but fewer than ten. The chain couples TRBV5-4 to TRBJ1-2; D gene uncertain. Between the trimmed V and J ends, which lost 0 bases and 8 bases, there was a span of 11 bases. CDR1 SGHNT and CDR2 YYREEE come from the germline V gene (reference sequence). The CDR3 spans 13 residues. CDR3 residues: CASSLAGLTGYTF. DNA for the CDR3: TGTGCCAGCAGCTTGGCAGGCCTGACGGGCTACACCTTC.

The rearrangement links TRBV5-1 to TRBJ2-5, with 9 nucleotides matching TRBD2. The CDR3 extends over 15 amino acids. Germline assignment: CDR1 SGHRS and CDR2 YFSETQ. V was clipped by 0 bases and J by 3 bases; unmatched bases: 3. The CDR3 nucleotides are TGCGCCAGCAGCTTGGGGGGGACTAGCAAAGAGACCCAGTACTTC. Translated: CASSLGGTSKETQYF. The complete variable domain, with remaining parts taken from reference TRBV5-1 and TRBJ2-5, reads KAGVTQTPRYLIKTRGQQVTLSCSPISGHRSVSWYQQTPGQGLQFLFEYFSETQRNKGNFPGRFSGRQFSNSRSEMNVSTLELGDSALYLCASSLGGTSKETQYFGPGTRLLVL.